Below, one TCR beta chain is given with its context. UMI-labeled 5' RACE TRB cDNA libraries were prepared from the cells. TCRdb reanalyzed the 5' RACE reads, giving one entry per CDR3 protein sequence and no DNA. The listing contains fewer than 80,000 distinct CDR3 sequences. The sample belongs to a study of CXCR3-negative and CXCR3-positive naive CD8 T cells. Study-wide background: Sequencing yielded approximately 150 million TRB reads, roughly 1.5 +/- 0.3 million per library.

Investigators sorted each CD8+ T cell subset in triplicate, taking over 250,000 cells each time. CD45RO-CCR7+CD27+CD95- was the phenotype of naive CD8+ T cells. The CDR3 contains 14 residues. The TCR was taken from a human donor in good health. Some clones in this sample may be carry-over from other donors' samples. The rearrangement joins TRBV12-3 or TRBV12-4 to TRBJ2-1; TCRdb proposes TRBD2, but this gene call is untestable without DNA. The sequencing sample was made of naive CXCR3- CD8+ T cells from blood. Documented subset: CD45RO-CCR7+CD27+CD95- naive CD8+ T cells lacking CXCR3 (TNR3-). The CDR3 reads CASSERGGWDEQFF.